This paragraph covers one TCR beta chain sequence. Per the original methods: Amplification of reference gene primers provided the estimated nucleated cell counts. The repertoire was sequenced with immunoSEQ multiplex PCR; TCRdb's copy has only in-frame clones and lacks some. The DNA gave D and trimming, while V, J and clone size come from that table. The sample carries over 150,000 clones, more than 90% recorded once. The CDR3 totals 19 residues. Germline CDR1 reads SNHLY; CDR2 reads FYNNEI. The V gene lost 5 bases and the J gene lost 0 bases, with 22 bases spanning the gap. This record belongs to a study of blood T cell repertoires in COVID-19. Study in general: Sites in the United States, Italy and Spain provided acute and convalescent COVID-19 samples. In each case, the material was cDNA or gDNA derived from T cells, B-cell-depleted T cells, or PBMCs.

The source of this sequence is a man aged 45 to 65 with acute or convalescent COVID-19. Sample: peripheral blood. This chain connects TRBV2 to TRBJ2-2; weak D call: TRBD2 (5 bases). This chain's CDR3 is CASSPQGSSLVANTGELFF. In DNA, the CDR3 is TGTGCCAGCAGTCCTCAAGGGAGCAGTTTAGTGGCGAACACCGGGGAGCTGTTTTTT.